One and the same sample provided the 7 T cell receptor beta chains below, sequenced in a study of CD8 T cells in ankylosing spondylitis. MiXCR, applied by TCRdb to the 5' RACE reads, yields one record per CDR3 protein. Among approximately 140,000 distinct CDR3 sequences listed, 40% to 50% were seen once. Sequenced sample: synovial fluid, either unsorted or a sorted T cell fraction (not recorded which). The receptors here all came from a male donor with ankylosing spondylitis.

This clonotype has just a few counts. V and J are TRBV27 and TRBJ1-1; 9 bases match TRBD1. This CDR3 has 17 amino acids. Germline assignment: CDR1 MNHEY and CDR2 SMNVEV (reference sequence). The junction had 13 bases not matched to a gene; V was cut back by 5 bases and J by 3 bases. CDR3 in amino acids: CASSLRDREGVDTEAFF. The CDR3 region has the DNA TGTGCCAGCAGTCTTCGGGACAGGGAAGGCGTCGACACTGAAGCTTTCTTT.

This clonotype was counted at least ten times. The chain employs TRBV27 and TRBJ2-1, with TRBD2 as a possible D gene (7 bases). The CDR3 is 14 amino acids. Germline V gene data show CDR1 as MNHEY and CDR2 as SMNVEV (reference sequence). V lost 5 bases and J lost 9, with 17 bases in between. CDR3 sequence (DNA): TGTGCCAGCAGTCCCCCGTTTGGGGGGGCTGAGCAGTTCTTC. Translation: CASSPPFGGAEQFF.

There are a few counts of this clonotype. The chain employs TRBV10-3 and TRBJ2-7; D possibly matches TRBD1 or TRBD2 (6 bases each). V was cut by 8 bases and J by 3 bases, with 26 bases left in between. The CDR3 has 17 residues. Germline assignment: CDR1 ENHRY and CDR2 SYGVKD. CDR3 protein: CAIGGWVGRGNGYEQYF. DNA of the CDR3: TGTGCCATCGGGGGGTGGGTCGGCAGGGGTAATGGCTACGAGCAGTACTTC.

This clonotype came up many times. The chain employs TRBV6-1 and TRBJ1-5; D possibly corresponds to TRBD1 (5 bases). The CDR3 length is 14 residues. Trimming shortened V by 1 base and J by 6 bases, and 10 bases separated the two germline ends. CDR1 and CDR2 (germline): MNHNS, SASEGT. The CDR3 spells CASSEVQGGQPQHF. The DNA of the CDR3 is TGTGCCAGCAGTGAAGTCCAGGGCGGTCAGCCCCAGCATTTT.

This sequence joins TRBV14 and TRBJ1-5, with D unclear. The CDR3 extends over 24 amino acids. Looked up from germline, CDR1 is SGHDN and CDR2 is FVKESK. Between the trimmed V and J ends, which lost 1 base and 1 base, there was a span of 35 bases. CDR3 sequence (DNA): TGTGCCAGCAGCCAAGGCTTCGCGGCCTTCGACGCGCCCAGTATAACATGGAGCAATCAGCCCCAGCATTTT. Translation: CASSQGFAAFDAPSITWSNQPQHF.

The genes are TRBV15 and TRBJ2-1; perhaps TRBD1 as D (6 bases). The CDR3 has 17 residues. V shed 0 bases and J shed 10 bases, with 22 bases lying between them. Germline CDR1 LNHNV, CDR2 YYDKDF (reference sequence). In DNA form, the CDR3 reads TGTGCCACCAGCAGAGATCTGATGGGGACATGGGGACGGGAGCAGTTCTTC. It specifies CATSRDLMGTWGREQFF.

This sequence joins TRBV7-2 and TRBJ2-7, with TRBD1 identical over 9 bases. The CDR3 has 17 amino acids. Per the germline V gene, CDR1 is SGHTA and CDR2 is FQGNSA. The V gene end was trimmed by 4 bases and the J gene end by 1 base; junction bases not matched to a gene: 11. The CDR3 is CASSSGPTGGPSYEQYF. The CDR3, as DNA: TGTGCCAGCAGCTCCGGACCCACAGGGGGCCCGTCCTACGAGCAGTACTTC.